These 15 T cell receptor beta chains came from one sample sequenced in a study of T cells after yellow fever vaccination. TCRdb re-derived calls from the 5' RACE reads in MiXCR, one entry per CDR3 protein. This sample yields 100,000 to 150,000 distinct CDR3 sequences, of which roughly 15% are seen a single time; 35% to 45% belongs to the top ten. The sequences come from CD8+ T cells sorted from PBMCs, collected 5 days after the yellow fever booster vaccination. These receptors were obtained from a man between 18 and 29 years old who received the YFV17D yellow fever vaccine.

The gene calls are TRBV10-3 and TRBJ1-1; weak D call: TRBD1 (5 bases). Germline CDR1 and CDR2: ENHRY and SYGVKD. This CDR3 has 14 residues. The V end was cut by 5 bases, the J end by 5 bases, with 15 bases between. CDR3 in DNA: TGTGCCATCAGTTGGGGGTGGGCCAGGACTGAAGCTTTCTTT. It translates to CAISWGWARTEAFF.

This clonotype was seen only a few times. The V gene is TRBV11-3, the J gene TRBJ2-1; tentatively, D is TRBD2 (5 bases). V shed 5 bases and J shed 5 bases, with 13 bases lying between them. The CDR3 is 14 residues long. Germline assignment: CDR1 SGHNT and CDR2 YENEEA. The CDR3 region is CASSPRLPNNEQFF. DNA for the CDR3: TGTGCCAGCAGCCCCCGACTACCGAACAATGAGCAGTTCTTC.

This clonotype was observed a handful of times. The J gene is TRBJ1-6, the V gene TRBV6-1, with D hard to call. Trimming took off 6 bases at V and 7 bases at J, with 13 bases between the two ends. Germline CDR1 reads MNHNS; CDR2 reads SASEGT. The CDR3 length is 14 residues. The CDR3 nucleotides read TGTGCCAGCAGATATACCGGAACAAATTCACCCCTCCACTTT. This sequence encodes CASRYTGTNSPLHF.

This clonotype has a handful of counts. The rearrangement joins TRBV6-5 to TRBJ2-2; unclear D gene. Germline V gives CDR1 MNHEY, CDR2 SVGAGI. Trimming stripped 7 bases from V and 0 bases from J, with 3 bases between. This CDR3 is built from 12 residues. CDR3 in amino acids: CASTPNTGELFF. In nucleotides, the CDR3 is TGTGCCAGCACCCCGAACACCGGGGAGCTGTTTTTT.

The V gene is TRBV4-2, the J gene TRBJ2-2; D is perhaps TRBD2 (5 bases). The V gene's germline CDR1 is LGHNA and CDR2 YNFKEQ. The CDR3 totals 15 residues. V was pared by 3 bases and J by 6 bases, with 14 bases between. In DNA, the CDR3 is TGTGCCAGCAGCCACACTGAGGCGCGGGCCGGGGAGCTGTTTTTT. This sequence encodes CASSHTEARAGELFF.

The rearrangement links TRBV7-2 to TRBJ2-3; D is perhaps TRBD2 (7 bases). The CDR3 totals 17 residues. Germline V gene sequence: CDR1 SGHTA, CDR2 FQGNSA. Trimming took off 4 bases at V and 3 bases at J, with 20 bases between the two ends. The CDR3 region is CASSWEDGGGRTDTQYF. The CDR3 DNA follows: TGTGCCAGCAGCTGGGAGGATGGGGGGGGGCGGACAGATACGCAGTATTTT.

The chain joins TRBV20-1 to TRBJ2-1; 7 bases fit TRBD1. This CDR3 is built from 14 residues. Germline CDR1 reads DFQATT; CDR2 reads SNEGSKA (reference sequence). With 6 bases clipped from V and 1 base from J, the junction kept 6 bases outside the gene matches. The CDR3: CSAVQGVSYNEQFF. CDR3 bases: TGCAGTGCGGTCCAGGGGGTATCCTACAATGAGCAGTTCTTC.

The rearrangement joins TRBV20-1 to TRBJ2-1; 9 bases fit TRBD2. The CDR3 contains 18 residues. In germline, CDR1 is DFQATT, CDR2 SNEGSKA (reference sequence). V lost 3 bases to trimming and J lost 8 bases; unmatched junction nucleotides: 20. CDR3 sequence reads: CSASKSVVGGGAVYEQFF. The CDR3 DNA follows: TGCAGTGCTAGCAAATCCGTTGTAGGCGGGGGGGCCGTGTATGAGCAGTTCTTC.

This clonotype turned up a few times. The chain carries TRBV6-2 or TRBV6-3 and TRBJ2-1; 10 bases match TRBD1. This CDR3 contains 16 residues. Unmatched junction bases numbered 5, after V lost 6 bases and J lost 0 bases. Germline CDR1 MNHEY, CDR2 SVGEGT. The CDR3 DNA sequence: TGTGCCAGCAGCCAAAGGACAGGGGGCTCCTACAATGAGCAGTTCTTC. This sequence encodes CASSQRTGGSYNEQFF.

V usage is TRBV2 and J usage is TRBJ2-5, with 8 positions matching TRBD1. Germline values: CDR1 SNHLY, CDR2 FYNNEI. This CDR3 region has 15 residues. The V and J ends lost 5 bases and 4 bases, in that order; junction bases with no gene match: 9. The CDR3 coding sequence is TGTGCCAGCAGTCAGGGACAGGCTGAGGGAGAGACCCAGTACTTC. This encodes CASSQGQAEGETQYF.

This clonotype was seen a handful of times. The chain couples TRBV29-1 to TRBJ1-3; tentative D call: TRBD1 (5 bases). The CDR3 sequence is 13 residues long. Germline assignment: CDR1 SQVTM and CDR2 ANQGSEA. Trimming took off 5 bases at V and 1 base at J, with 9 bases between the two ends. The CDR3 sequence is CSVTPGSGNTIYF. The CDR3 DNA sequence: TGCAGCGTTACCCCAGGGTCTGGAAACACCATATATTTT.

This chain joins TRBV5-4 and TRBJ2-2; 10 bases map to TRBD2. Trimming took 4 bases from V and 6 from J; bases not matched to a gene: 6. Germline V gene lookup returns CDR1 SGHNT and CDR2 YYREEE (reference sequence). This CDR3 has 15 amino acids. For the CDR3, the DNA is TGTGCCAGCAGCCTCCCAAGCGGGGGGGCCGGGGAGCTGTTTTTT. Its translation: CASSLPSGGAGELFF.

This clonotype was counted only a few times. This chain links TRBV27 with TRBJ2-1; 13 nucleotides match TRBD2. Trimming took 7 bases from V and 9 from J; bases not matched to a gene: 6. The CDR3 has 14 residues. Germline CDR1 reads MNHEY; CDR2 reads SMNVEV (reference sequence). Here the CDR3 reads CASKTSGGLVEQFF. CDR3 DNA: TGTGCCAGCAAGACTAGCGGGGGGCTGGTTGAGCAGTTCTTC.

The chain employs TRBV9 and TRBJ2-5; tentatively, D is TRBD1 (5 bases). V was cut by 9 bases and J by 2 bases, with 14 bases left in between. The CDR3 sequence is 13 residues long. Germline values: CDR1 SGDLS, CDR2 YYNGEE. In DNA, the CDR3 is TGTGCCACTTGGGGCAGACTTCAAGAGACCCAGTACTTC. Its translation is CATWGRLQETQYF.

The J gene is TRBJ2-7, the V gene TRBV4-3, with D possibly TRBD2 on 6 matching bases. The V gene's germline CDR1 is LGHNA and CDR2 YSLEER. The V and J ends lost 1 base and 4 bases respectively, with 17 bases between them. This CDR3 spans 16 amino acids. CDR3 DNA: TGCGCCAGCAGCCAAGTTCACCGTTGGAGGGGTTACGAGCAGTACTTC. It codes for CASSQVHRWRGYEQYF.